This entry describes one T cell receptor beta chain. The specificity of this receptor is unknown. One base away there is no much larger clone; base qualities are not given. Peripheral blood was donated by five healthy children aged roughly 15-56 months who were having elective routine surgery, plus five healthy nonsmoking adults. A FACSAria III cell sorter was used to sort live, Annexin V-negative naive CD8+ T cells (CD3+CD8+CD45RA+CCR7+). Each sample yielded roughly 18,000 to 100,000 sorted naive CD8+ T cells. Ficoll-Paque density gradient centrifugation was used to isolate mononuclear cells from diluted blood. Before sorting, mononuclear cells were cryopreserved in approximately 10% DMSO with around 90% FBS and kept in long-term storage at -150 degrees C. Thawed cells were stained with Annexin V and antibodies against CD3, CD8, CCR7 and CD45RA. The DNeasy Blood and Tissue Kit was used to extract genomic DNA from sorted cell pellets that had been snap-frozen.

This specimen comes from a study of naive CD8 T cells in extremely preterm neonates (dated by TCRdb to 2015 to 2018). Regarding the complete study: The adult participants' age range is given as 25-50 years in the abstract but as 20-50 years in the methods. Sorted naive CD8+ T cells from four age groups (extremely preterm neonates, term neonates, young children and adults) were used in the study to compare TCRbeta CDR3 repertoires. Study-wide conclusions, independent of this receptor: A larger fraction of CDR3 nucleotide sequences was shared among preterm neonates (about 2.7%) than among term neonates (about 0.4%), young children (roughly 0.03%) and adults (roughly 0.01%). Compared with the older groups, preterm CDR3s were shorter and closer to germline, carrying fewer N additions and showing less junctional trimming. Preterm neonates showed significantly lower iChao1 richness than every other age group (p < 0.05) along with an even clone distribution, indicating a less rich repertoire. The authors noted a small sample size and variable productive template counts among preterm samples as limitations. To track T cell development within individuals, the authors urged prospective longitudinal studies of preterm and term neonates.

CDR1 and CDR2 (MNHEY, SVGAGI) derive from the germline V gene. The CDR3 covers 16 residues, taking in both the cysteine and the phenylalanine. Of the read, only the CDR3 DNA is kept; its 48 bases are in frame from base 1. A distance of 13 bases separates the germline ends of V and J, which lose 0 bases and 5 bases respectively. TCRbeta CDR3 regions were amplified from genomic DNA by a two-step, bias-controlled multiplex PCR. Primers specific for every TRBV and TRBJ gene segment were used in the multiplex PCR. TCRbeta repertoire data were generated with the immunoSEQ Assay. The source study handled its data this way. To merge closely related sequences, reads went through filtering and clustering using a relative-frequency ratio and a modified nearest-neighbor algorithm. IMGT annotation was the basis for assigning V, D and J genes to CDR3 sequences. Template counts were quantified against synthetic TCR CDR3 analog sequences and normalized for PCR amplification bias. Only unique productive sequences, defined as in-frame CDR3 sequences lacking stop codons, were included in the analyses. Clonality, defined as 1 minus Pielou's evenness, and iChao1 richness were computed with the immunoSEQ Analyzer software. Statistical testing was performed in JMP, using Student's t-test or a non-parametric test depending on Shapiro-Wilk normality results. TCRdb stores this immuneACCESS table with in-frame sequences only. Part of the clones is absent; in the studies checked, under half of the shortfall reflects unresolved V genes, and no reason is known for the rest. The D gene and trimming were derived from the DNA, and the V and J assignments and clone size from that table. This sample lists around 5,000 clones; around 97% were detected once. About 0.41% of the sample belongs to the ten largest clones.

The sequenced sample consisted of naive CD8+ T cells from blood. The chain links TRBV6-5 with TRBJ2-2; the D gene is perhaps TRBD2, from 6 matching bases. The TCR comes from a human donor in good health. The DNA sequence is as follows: TGTGCCAGCAGTTACTCGAGTCACCTAGCGACCGGGGAGCTGTTTTTT. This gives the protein CASSYSSHLATGELFF.